The entry that follows covers one T cell receptor beta chain sequence. What it binds is not known. One to two pinch biopsies were taken from the rectum during colonoscopy. The entry originates in a study of pediatric ulcerative colitis. Study outcomes and limitations: No controls had the two rectal clonotypes shared by ulcerative colitis patients.

Germline CDR1 SGHDT, CDR2 YYEEEE. The V and J ends lost 2 bases and 0 bases respectively, with 11 bases between them. This CDR3 comprises 15 residues. Sequencing depth was up to 500,000 reads per sample. Profiling relied on immunoSEQ multiplex PCR, and the TCRdb table lists in-frame clones only, not all of them. This sample has approximately 13,000 clones; about 74% occur once, and the top ten carry 4% to 5%. This clonotype originated in a boy younger than 18 who was a control in a study of pediatric ulcerative colitis. The sequenced sample consisted of gut tissue. The chain couples TRBV5-6 to TRBJ1-1, with a possible D match to TRBD1 (6 bases). The CDR3 loop is CASSLPDSMNTEAFF. CDR3 bases: TGTGCCAGCAGCTTACCGGACAGTATGAACACTGAAGCTTTCTTT.